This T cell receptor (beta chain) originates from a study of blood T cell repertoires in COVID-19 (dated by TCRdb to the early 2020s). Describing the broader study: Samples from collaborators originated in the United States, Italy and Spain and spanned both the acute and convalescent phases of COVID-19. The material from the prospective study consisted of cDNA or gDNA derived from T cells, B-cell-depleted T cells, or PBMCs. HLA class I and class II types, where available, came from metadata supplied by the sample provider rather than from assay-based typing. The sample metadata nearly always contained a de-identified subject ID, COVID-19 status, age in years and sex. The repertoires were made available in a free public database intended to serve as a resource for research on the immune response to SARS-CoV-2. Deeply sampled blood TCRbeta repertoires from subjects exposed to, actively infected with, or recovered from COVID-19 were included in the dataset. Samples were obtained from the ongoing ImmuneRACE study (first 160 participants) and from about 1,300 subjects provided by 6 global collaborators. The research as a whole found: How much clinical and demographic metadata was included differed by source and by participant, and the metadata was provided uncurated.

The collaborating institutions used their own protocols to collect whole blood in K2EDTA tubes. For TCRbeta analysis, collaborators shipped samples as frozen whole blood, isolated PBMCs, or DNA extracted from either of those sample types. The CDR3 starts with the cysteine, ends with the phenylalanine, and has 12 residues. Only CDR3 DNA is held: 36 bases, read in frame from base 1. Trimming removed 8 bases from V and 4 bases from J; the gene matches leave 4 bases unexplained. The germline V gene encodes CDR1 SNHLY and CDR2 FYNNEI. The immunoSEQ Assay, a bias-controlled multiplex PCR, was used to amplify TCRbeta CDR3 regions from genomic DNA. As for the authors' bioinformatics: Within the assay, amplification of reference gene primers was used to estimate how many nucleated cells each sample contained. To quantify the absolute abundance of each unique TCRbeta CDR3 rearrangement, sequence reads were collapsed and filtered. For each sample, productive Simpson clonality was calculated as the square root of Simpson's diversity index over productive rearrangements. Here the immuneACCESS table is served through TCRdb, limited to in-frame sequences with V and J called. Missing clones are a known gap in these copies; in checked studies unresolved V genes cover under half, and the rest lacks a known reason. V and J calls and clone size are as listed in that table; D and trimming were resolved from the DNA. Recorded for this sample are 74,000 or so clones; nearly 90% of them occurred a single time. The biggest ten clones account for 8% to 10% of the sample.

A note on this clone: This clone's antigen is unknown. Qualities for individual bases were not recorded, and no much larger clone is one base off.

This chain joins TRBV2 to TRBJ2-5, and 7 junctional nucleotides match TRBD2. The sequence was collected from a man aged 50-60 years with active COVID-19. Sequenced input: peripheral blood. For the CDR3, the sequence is CASGLVGETQYF. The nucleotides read TGTGCCAGCGGACTAGTCGGAGAGACCCAGTACTTC.